The 9 T cell receptor beta chains below come from one sample, sequenced in a study of identifying expanded T cells in peripheral blood. Clones were read by immunoSEQ multiplex PCR, and TCRdb kept only the in-frame ones, dropping some. Seen here are about 63,000 clones, under 85% observed once, and the top ten hold about 18%. Sequenced material: blood. The source of these receptors is a person aged 18-70 years in good health.

This clone has a handful of counts. The rearrangement links TRBV19 to TRBJ1-2; weak D call: TRBD1 (6 bases). Trimming removed 6 bases at V and 4 bases at J, with 12 bases between. The CDR3 length is 13 residues. The V gene's germline CDR1 is LNHDA and CDR2 SQIVND (reference sequence). This chain's CDR3 is CASSTGRSYGYTF. The CDR3 nucleotides are TGTGCCAGTAGCACAGGGAGATCCTATGGCTACACCTTC.

The chain links TRBV13 to TRBJ1-1, with 9 bases that match TRBD1. The germline CDR1 and CDR2 sequences are PRHDT and FYEKMQ (reference sequence). The length of the CDR3 is 12 residues. J was trimmed by 10 bases and V by 6 bases; bases with no gene match: 6. The CDR3 spells CASSLPGQGAFF. The CDR3 region has the DNA TGTGCCAGCAGTTTACCGGGACAGGGAGCTTTCTTT. Using reference TRBV13 and TRBJ1-1 for the parts outside the CDR3, the full variable domain is AAGVIQSPRHLIKEKRETATLKCYPIPRHDTVYWYQQGPGQDPQFLISFYEKMQSDKGSIPDRFSAQQFSDYHSELNMSSLELGDSALYFCASSLPGQGAFFGQGTRLTVV.

The V call is TRBV7-2, the J call TRBJ2-2; no clear D. This CDR3 region has 18 residues. The germline V gene has CDR1 SGHTA and CDR2 FQGNSA. The V end was cut by 2 bases, the J end by 5 bases, with 21 bases between. The CDR3 DNA follows: TGTGCCAGCAGCTTAAAGAAAGTCGACGGACCCTTAACCGGGGAGCTGTTTTTT. Translated, it gives CASSLKKVDGPLTGELFF.

The chain uses TRBV18 and TRBJ2-5; weak D call: TRBD2 (5 bases). There are 13 residues in the CDR3. Trimming left V 3 bases short and J 1 base short, with 6 bases between. Germline assignment: CDR1 KGHSH and CDR2 LQKENI. Written as DNA, the CDR3 is TGTGCCAGCTCACCCGGGATCCAAGAGACCCAGTACTTC. It yields the protein CASSPGIQETQYF.

The chain couples TRBV7-9 to TRBJ2-2; the match to TRBD1 covers 7 bases. The CDR3 covers 16 residues. The germline V gene has CDR1 SEHNR and CDR2 FQNEAQ (reference sequence). The V and J ends lost 6 bases and 3 bases, in that order; junction bases with no gene match: 10. CDR3 DNA: TGTGCCAGCAGTTACCGGAAGGGGGCGGACACCGGGGAGCTGTTTTTT. Amino acid sequence: CASSYRKGADTGELFF.

The rearrangement links TRBV18 to TRBJ2-2; tentatively, D is TRBD1 (6 bases). This CDR3 has 16 amino acids. V lost 3 bases, J lost 1 base, and 12 bases lay in between. Germline V gene lookup returns CDR1 KGHSH and CDR2 LQKENI. This chain's CDR3 is CASSPGPGQNTGELFF. The DNA for the CDR3 is TGTGCCAGCTCACCCGGCCCGGGACAGAACACCGGGGAGCTGTTTTTT.

The gene calls are TRBV30 and TRBJ1-5; the D is unclear. Germline CDR1 reads GTSNPN; CDR2 reads SVGIG (reference sequence). The CDR3 spans 13 residues. Deletions cut 1 base from V and 2 bases from J, with 6 bases between. The CDR3 region has the DNA TGTGCCTGGAGTGGGAAGGGCAATCAGCCCCAGCATTTT. Protein product: CAWSGKGNQPQHF.

This clone was observed a single time. This sequence joins TRBV7-2 and TRBJ2-7; 8 positions agree with TRBD1. CDR1 is SGHTA, CDR2 FQGNSA, per germline. This CDR3 spans 12 amino acids. J gave up 10 bases and V 5 bases, and 7 bases lay outside the gene matches. The CDR3 nucleotides read TGTGCCAGCAGCCGAGAGGACAGGGCCCAGTACTTC. It translates to CASSREDRAQYF.

The chain combines TRBV28 with TRBJ1-5, with D possibly TRBD1 on 5 matching bases. Trimming removed 6 bases at V and 3 bases at J, with 15 bases between. CDR1 and CDR2 from the germline V gene are MDHEN and SYDVKM. The CDR3 has 15 residues. CDR3 sequence: CASRAGGAFNQPQHF. CDR3 coding DNA: TGTGCCAGCAGAGCCGGAGGGGCATTCAATCAGCCCCAGCATTTT.